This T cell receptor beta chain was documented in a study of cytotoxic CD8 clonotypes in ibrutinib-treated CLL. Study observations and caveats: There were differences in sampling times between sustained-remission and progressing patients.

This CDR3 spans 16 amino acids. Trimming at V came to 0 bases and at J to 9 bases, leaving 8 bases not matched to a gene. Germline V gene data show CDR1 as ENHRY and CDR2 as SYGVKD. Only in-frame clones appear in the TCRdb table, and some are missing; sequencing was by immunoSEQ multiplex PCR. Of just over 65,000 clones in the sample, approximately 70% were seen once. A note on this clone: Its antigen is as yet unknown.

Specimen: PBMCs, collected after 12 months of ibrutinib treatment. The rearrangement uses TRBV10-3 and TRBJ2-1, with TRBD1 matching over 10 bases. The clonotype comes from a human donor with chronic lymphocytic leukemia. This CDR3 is CAISESTGTGDTEQFF. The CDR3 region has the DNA TGTGCCATCAGTGAGTCGACCGGGACAGGGGACACTGAGCAGTTCTTC.